The rows below give T cell receptor beta chains drawn from one sample of a study of identical twins. TCRdb redid the calling of the 5' RACE reads with MiXCR, one entry per CDR3 protein. The sample lists 1.5 million to 2 million distinct CDR3 sequences, around 33% occurring once. Material: cord blood. Receptors originate from a newborn girl in good health. The conserved cysteine and the conserved F or W are not part of the CDR3 here. Each record gives: V gene, J gene, D gene, CDR3 length, CDR3 protein. The D gene is left open where the match is weak.

V: TRBV6-1; J: TRBJ1-5; D: .; length: 13; CDR3: ASSSSRPSNQPQH
V: TRBV7-9; J: TRBJ1-1; D: .; length: 11; CDR3: ASSLPLVGEAF
V: TRBV10-3; J: TRBJ1-2; D: .; length: 8; CDR3: SISGDGYT
V: TRBV28; J: TRBJ2-3; D: TRBD2; length: 11; CDR3: EASGPSTDTQY
V: TRBV9; J: TRBJ2-3; D: .; length: 14; CDR3: ASSVGGAGVTDTQY
V: TRBV5-1; J: TRBJ2-1; D: .; length: 13; CDR3: ASSLFPESYNEQF
V: TRBV5-1; J: TRBJ1-1; D: TRBD1; length: 13; CDR3: ASGSLTGVNTEAF
V: TRBV6-1; J: TRBJ1-1; D: .; length: 10; CDR3: ASGGIWAEAF
V: TRBV3-1; J: TRBJ1-4; D: .; length: 13; CDR3: ASSQELSGATQAF
V: TRBV29-1; J: TRBJ2-7; D: .; length: 13; CDR3: SVRRQAGLGNEQY
V: TRBV6-1; J: TRBJ2-7; D: TRBD2; length: 13; CDR3: ASSDLAVRSYEQY
V: TRBV20-1; J: TRBJ2-1; D: .; length: 12; CDR3: GASYLSSYNEQF
V: TRBV19; J: TRBJ1-1; D: .; length: 11; CDR3: ASTLVWDTEAF
V: TRBV2; J: TRBJ2-3; D: .; length: 11; CDR3: ASITGVTDTQY
V: TRBV12-3/TRBV12-4; J: TRBJ1-2; D: .; length: 12; CDR3: ASGRTRNNYGYT
V: TRBV5-1; J: TRBJ2-7; D: TRBD1; length: 14; CDR3: ASSLGTRTGSYEQY
V: TRBV20-1; J: TRBJ2-3; D: .; length: 10; CDR3: SATGPTDTQY
V: TRBV24-1; J: TRBJ2-1; D: .; length: 15; CDR3: ATSDLDDAGQNNEQF
V: TRBV5-6; J: TRBJ2-1; D: TRBD2; length: 14; CDR3: ASSLWSSGRYNEQF
V: TRBV12-3/TRBV12-4; J: TRBJ1-1; D: .; length: 13; CDR3: ASSFFKGGDTEAF
V: TRBV3-1; J: TRBJ2-2; D: TRBD2; length: 12; CDR3: ASSQGLATGELF
V: TRBV12-3/TRBV12-4; J: TRBJ2-4; D: .; length: 12; CDR3: ASSLDIGKNIQY
V: TRBV6-1; J: TRBJ1-1; D: .; length: 13; CDR3: ASSEALGRETEAF
V: TRBV7-2; J: TRBJ1-2; D: TRBD1; length: 11; CDR3: ASSRDRVEGYT
V: TRBV27; J: TRBJ2-7; D: .; length: 11; CDR3: ASSSTSTYEQY
V: TRBV20-1; J: .; D: .; length: 10; CDR3: SAATRPGTQY
V: TRBV28; J: TRBJ1-6; D: .; length: 11; CDR3: ASITPGGSPLH
V: TRBV5-1; J: TRBJ2-3; D: .; length: 12; CDR3: ASSFRSDTDTQY
V: TRBV29-1; J: TRBJ2-7; D: .; length: 14; CDR3: SVDNSGLLGGNEQY
V: TRBV29-1; J: TRBJ1-2; D: .; length: 15; CDR3: SVPGTAVLLSNYGYT
V: TRBV6-6; J: TRBJ1-4; D: TRBD1; length: 12; CDR3: ASRGTGSNEKLF
V: TRBV30; J: TRBJ2-3; D: .; length: 12; CDR3: AWSVRGGSDTQY
V: TRBV6-6; J: TRBJ1-1; D: TRBD1; length: 13; CDR3: ASSTGTGGIAEAF
V: TRBV5-1; J: TRBJ2-3; D: TRBD2; length: 15; CDR3: ASRNFSGGGGTDTQY
V: TRBV20-1; J: TRBJ2-3; D: .; length: 13; CDR3: SARGYEIGSDTQY
V: TRBV5-5; J: TRBJ1-5; D: .; length: 12; CDR3: ASSFDSVNQPQH
V: TRBV7-6; J: TRBJ2-7; D: .; length: 14; CDR3: ASSLELSRPTYEQY
V: TRBV11-2; J: TRBJ2-5; D: .; length: 13; CDR3: ASSSSPGLLETQY
V: TRBV15; J: TRBJ1-4; D: .; length: 13; CDR3: ATSRESATNEKLF
V: TRBV7-9; J: TRBJ2-3; D: .; length: 14; CDR3: ASSLAQDFATDTQY
V: TRBV7-2; J: TRBJ2-7; D: .; length: 12; CDR3: VSSLQPVGFEQY
V: TRBV13; J: TRBJ2-1; D: TRBD2; length: 16; CDR3: ASSLEPMGGLGYNEQF
V: TRBV20-1; J: .; D: .; length: 10; CDR3: SVRRDGYEQY
V: TRBV15; J: TRBJ2-1; D: .; length: 11; CDR3: ATLGSSYNEQF
V: TRBV4-1; J: TRBJ2-1; D: .; length: 13; CDR3: ASSLQGLLYNEQF
V: TRBV20-1; J: TRBJ2-3; D: TRBD1; length: 14; CDR3: SARDQAGGGTDTQY